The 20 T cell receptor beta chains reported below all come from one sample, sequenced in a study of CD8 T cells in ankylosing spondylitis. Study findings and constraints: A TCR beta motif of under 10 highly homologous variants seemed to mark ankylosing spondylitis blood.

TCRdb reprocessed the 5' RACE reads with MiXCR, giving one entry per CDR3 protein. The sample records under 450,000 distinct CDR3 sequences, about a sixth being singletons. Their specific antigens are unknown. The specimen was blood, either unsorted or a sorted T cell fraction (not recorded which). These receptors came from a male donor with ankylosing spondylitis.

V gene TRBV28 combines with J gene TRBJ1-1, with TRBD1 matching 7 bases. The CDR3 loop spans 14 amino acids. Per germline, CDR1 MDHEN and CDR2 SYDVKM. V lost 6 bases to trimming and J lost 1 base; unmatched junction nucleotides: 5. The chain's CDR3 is CASRRQGRNTEAFF. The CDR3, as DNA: TGTGCCAGCAGAAGACAGGGTAGGAACACTGAAGCTTTCTTT.

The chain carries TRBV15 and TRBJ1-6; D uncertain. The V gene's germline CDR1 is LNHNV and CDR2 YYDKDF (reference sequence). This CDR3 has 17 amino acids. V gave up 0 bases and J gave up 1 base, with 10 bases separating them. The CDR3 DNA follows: TGTGCCACCAGCAGAGAGCCCATTGGGTCCTATAATTCACCCCTCCACTTT. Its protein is CATSREPIGSYNSPLHF.

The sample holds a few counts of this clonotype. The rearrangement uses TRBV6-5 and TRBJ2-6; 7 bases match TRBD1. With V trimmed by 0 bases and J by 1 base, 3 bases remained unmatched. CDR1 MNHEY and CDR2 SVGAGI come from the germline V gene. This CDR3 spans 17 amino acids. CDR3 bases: TGTGCCAGCAGTTACTCTGGCAGGGGGTCTGGGGCCAACGTCCTGACTTTC. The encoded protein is CASSYSGRGSGANVLTF.

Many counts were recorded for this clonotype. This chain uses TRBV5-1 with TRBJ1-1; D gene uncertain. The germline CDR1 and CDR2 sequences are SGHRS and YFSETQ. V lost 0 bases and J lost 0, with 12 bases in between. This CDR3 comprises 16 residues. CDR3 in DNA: TGCGCCAGCAGCTTGGGGCAGACCTTCATGAACACTGAAGCTTTCTTT. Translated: CASSLGQTFMNTEAFF.

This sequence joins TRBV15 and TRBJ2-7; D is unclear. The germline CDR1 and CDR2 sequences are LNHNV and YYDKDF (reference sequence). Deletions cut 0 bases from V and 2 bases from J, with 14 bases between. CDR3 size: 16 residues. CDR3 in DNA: TGTGCCACCAGCAGAGATCAGTCCGCTCCTACCTACGAGCAGTACTTC. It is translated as CATSRDQSAPTYEQYF. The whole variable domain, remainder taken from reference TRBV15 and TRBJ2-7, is DAMVIQNPRYQVTQFGKPVTLSCSQTLNHNVMYWYQQKSSQAPKLLFHYYDKDFNNEADTPDNFQSRRPNTSFCFLDIRSPGLGDTAMYLCATSRDQSAPTYEQYFGPGTRLTVT.

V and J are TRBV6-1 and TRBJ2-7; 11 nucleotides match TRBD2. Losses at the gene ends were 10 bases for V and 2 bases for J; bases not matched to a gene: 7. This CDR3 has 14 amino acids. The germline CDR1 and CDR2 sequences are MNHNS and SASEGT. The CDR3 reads CATRLAGGPYEQYF. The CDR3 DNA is TGTGCCACCCGGTTAGCGGGAGGGCCCTACGAGCAGTACTTC.

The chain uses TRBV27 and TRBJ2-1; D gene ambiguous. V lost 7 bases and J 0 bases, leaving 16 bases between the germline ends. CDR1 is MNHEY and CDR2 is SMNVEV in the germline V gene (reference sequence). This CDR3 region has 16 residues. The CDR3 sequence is CASKVGSASSYNEQFF. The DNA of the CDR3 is TGTGCCAGCAAAGTAGGTTCCGCTAGCTCCTACAATGAGCAGTTCTTC.

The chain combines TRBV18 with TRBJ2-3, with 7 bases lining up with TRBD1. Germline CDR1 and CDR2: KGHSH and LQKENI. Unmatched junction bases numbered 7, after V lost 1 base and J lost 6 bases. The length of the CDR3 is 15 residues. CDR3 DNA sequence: TGTGCCAGCTCACCACGTACAGGGGATTCGGATACGCAGTATTTT. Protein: CASSPRTGDSDTQYF.

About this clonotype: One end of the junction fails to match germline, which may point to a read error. This CDR3 reads CCASSGASGRAREQYF. CDR3 bases: TGCTGTGCAAGCTCAGGGGCTAGCGGGAGGGCCCGCGAGCAGTACTTC. The rearrangement links TRBV20-1 to TRBJ2-7; TRBD2 agrees at 12 bases. CDR3 length equals 16 residues. In germline, CDR1 is DFQATT, CDR2 SNEGSKA (reference sequence).

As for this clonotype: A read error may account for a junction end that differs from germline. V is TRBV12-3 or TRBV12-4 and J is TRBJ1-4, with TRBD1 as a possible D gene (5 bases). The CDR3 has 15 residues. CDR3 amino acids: CASSLRGRDGSKLFF. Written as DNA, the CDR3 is TGTGCCAGTAGTTTAAGGGGACGGGACGGGTCGAAACTGTTTTTT.

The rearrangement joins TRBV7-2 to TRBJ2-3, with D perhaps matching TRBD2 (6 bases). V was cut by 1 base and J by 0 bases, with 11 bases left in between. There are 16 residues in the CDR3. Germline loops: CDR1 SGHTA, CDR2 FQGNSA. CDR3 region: CASSLGGGFSTDTQYF. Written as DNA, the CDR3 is TGTGCCAGCAGCTTAGGTGGGGGGTTTAGCACAGATACGCAGTATTTT.

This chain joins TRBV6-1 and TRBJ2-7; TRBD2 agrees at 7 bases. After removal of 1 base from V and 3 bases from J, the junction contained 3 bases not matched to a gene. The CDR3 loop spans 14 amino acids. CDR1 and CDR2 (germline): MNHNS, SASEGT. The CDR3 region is CASSEGGGSYEQYF. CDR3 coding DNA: TGTGCCAGCAGTGAAGGGGGGGGTAGCTACGAGCAGTACTTC.

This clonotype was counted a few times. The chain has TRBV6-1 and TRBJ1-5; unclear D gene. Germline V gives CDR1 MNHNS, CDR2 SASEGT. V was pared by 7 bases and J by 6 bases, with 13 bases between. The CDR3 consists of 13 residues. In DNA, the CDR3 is TGTGCCAGCACGGCAGGCGTCGTTCAGCCCCAGCATTTT. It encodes CASTAGVVQPQHF.

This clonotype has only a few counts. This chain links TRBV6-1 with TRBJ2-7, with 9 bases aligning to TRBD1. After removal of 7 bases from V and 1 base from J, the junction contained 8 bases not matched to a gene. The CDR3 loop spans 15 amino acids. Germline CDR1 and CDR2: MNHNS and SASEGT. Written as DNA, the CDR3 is TGTGCCAGCATACCTGACAGGGGGAATTCCTACGAGCAGTACTTC. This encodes CASIPDRGNSYEQYF.

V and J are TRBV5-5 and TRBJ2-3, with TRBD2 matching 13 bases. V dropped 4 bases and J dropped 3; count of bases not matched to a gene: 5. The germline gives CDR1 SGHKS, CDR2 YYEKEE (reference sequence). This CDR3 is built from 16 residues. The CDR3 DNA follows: TGTGCCAGCAGCGTCACTAGCGGGGGGGCTACAGATACGCAGTATTTT. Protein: CASSVTSGGATDTQYF. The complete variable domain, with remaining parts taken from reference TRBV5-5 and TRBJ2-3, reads DAGVTQSPTHLIKTRGQQVTLRCSPISGHKSVSWYQQVLGQGPQFIFQYYEKEERGRGNFPDRFSARQFPNYSSELNVNALLLGDSALYLCASSVTSGGATDTQYFGPGTRLTVL.

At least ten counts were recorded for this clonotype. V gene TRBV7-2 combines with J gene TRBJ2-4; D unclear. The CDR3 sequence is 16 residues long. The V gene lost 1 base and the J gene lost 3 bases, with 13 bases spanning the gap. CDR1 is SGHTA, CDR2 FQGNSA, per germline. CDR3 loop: CASSLEAPVVKNIQYF. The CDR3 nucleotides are TGTGCCAGCAGCTTAGAGGCCCCCGTAGTCAAAAACATTCAGTACTTC.

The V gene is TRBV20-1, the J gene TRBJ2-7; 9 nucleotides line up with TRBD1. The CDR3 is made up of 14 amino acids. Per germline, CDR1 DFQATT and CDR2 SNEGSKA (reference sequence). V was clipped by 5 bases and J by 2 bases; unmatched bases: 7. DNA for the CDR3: TGCAGTGCTGTACCGGACAGGGGAACCTACGAGCAGTACTTC. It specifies CSAVPDRGTYEQYF.

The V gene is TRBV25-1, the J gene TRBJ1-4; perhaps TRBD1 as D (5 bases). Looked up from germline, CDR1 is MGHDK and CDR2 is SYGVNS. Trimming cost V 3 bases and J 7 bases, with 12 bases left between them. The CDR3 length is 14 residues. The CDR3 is CASSDRDRGEKLFF. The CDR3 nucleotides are TGTGCCAGCAGTGACCGGGACCGCGGTGAAAAACTGTTTTTT.

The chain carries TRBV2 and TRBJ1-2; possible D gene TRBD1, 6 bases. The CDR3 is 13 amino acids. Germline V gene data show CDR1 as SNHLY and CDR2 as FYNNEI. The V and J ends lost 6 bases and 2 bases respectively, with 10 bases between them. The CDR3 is CASRGGQNYGYTF. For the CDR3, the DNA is TGTGCCAGCAGGGGCGGACAGAACTATGGCTACACCTTC.

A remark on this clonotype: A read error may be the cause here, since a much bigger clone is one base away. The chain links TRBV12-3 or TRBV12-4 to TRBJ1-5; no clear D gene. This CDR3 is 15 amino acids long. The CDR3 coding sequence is TGTGTCAGCAGTCCACGACGGGATAGCAATCAGCCCCAGCATTTT. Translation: CVSSPRRDSNQPQHF.